This T cell receptor beta chain was identified during a study of T cell repertoires in cytomegalovirus infection (dated by TCRdb to the late 2010s). Concerning the study at large: The HLA type of each donor mattered for the analysis, because public TCR beta signatures pointed to carriage of CMV infection along with the matching HLA type.

Concerning this clonotype itself: What this receptor recognizes is not known. Per-base qualities were not stored, and no clone one base away is much larger.

Study-wide conclusions, independent of this receptor: In both this cohort and an independent roughly 400-donor cohort, the cumulative frequency of public TCR beta family members distinguished carriers of CMV infection plus the relevant HLA type. In the ex vivo response, HLA-C-restricted CMV-specific TCR beta clonotypes were dominant, and in two of eight donors the single most frequent clonotype came from this HLA-C-restricted group.

The instrument was an Illumina HiSeq 1500. TCRdb passed the public sequencing reads through fastp at Q25 and MiXCR, retaining productive beta sequences. CDR3 protein sequences are deduplicated, and each keeps its most common genes and DNA. This sample has 300,000 to 400,000 distinct CDR3 sequences in its table, and around 9.5% of those were observed once. Approximately 4.7% of the sample belongs to the ten largest clones. V has 4 bases trimmed and J has 1 base trimmed; junction bases matching no gene number 12. Including the terminal cysteine and phenylalanine, the CDR3 comprises 19 residues. This entry keeps only the CDR3 DNA: 57 bases, framed from base 1. The germline V gene yields SGHVT for CDR1 and SQSDAQ for CDR2.

The TCR originated in a human donor in good health (CMV status not recorded). Some clones in this sample may be carry-over from other donors' samples. The chain is made from TRBV7-4 and TRBJ2-3, with 12 bases aligning to TRBD2. Input material: PBMCs. For the CDR3, the sequence is CASSSPASGGALGTDTQYF. The nucleotides read TGTGCCAGCAGCTCACCGGCTAGCGGGGGGGCCTTGGGCACAGATACGCAGTATTTT.